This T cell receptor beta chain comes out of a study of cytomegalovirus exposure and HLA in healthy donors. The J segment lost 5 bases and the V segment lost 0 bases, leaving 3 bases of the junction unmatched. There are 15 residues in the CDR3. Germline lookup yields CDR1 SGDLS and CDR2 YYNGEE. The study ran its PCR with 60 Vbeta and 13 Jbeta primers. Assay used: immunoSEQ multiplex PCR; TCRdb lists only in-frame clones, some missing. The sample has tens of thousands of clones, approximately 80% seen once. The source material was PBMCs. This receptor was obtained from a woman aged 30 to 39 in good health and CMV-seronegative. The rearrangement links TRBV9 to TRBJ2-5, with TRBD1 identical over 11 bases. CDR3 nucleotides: TGTGCCAGCAGCGTAGACGGACAGGGGGCGGAGACCCAGTACTTC. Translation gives CASSVDGQGAETQYF.